One sample yielded the 25 T cell receptor beta chains listed below, sequenced in a study of CD8 T cells in ankylosing spondylitis. A single record per CDR3 protein comes from TCRdb applying MiXCR to the 5' RACE reads. The data contain about 220,000 distinct CDR3 sequences, under 30% of them seen just once; the ten biggest clones take up around 6.3%. The sequenced sample consisted of blood, either unsorted or a sorted T cell fraction (not recorded which). These receptors all stem from a male donor with ankylosing spondylitis or in good health (not recorded which).

The CDR3 DNA reads TGCAGTGCTAACCCCGGGCCGGTCTACGAGCAGTACTTC. Its protein is CSANPGPVYEQYF. The V call is TRBV20-1, the J call TRBJ2-7; D gene uncertain. The ends were cut back, 4 bases at V and 3 bases at J, with 13 bases in the middle. CDR1 and CDR2 (germline): DFQATT, SNEGSKA (reference sequence). The CDR3 is 13 amino acids.

This clonotype occurred once. The chain is built from TRBV5-1 and TRBJ2-7, with TRBD1 identical over 9 bases. Germline CDR1 SGHRS, CDR2 YFSETQ. V shed 4 bases, J shed 4 bases, and the junction held 12 bases outside the gene matches. This CDR3 comprises 16 residues. The CDR3 DNA follows: TGCGCCAGCAGCGGCCTCGACAGGGGGAAGACGTACGAGCAGTACTTC. Residues: CASSGLDRGKTYEQYF.

The rearrangement uses TRBV29-1 and TRBJ1-2; D not certain. This CDR3 has 14 residues. CDR1 and CDR2 from the germline V gene are SQVTM and ANQGSEA. Trimming cost V 6 bases and J 7 bases, with 21 bases left between them. CDR3 region: CSVLGPKFGSGYTF. CDR3 DNA: TGCAGCGTCCTAGGCCCCAAATTCGGCAGTGGCTACACCTTC.

This clonotype was observed many times. This rearrangement joins TRBV10-3 to TRBJ2-7; D perhaps matches TRBD1 (5 bases). CDR1 and CDR2 (germline): ENHRY, SYGVKD. The CDR3 sequence is 16 residues long. The V end lost 0 bases, the J end lost 4 bases, and 16 bases lay between the germline ends. The CDR3 bases are TGTGCCATCAGTGAGTCTGTTCACATGGGGCCTTACGAGCAGTACTTC. Translated, it gives CAISESVHMGPYEQYF.

V is TRBV6-5 and J is TRBJ2-1; 14 bases map to TRBD2. The CDR3 extends over 17 amino acids. Germline V gives CDR1 MNHEY, CDR2 SVGAGI. The J segment lost 8 bases and the V segment lost 4 bases, leaving 10 bases of the junction unmatched. This CDR3 is CASSSPTSGRAEDEQFF. CDR3 nucleotide sequence: TGTGCCAGCAGTTCCCCGACTAGCGGGAGGGCCGAGGATGAGCAGTTCTTC.

On this clonotype: It may be a read error: a sequence one base away is much more abundant. V and J are TRBV7-2 and TRBJ2-7; TRBD2 is a possible D gene (6 bases). This CDR3 comprises 14 residues. Germline V gene lookup returns CDR1 SGHTA and CDR2 FQGNSA. The ends were cut back, 3 bases at V and 3 bases at J, with 12 bases in the middle. In nucleotides, the CDR3 is TGTGCCAGCAGCTTGGGGACTGCCTACTACGAGCAGTACTTC. It codes for CASSLGTAYYEQYF.

This clonotype was recorded many times. The V gene is TRBV20-1, the J gene TRBJ2-7; D remains unclear. Germline V gene data show CDR1 as DFQATT and CDR2 as SNEGSKA (reference sequence). Trimming stripped 0 bases from V and 2 bases from J, with 8 bases between. The CDR3 covers 13 residues. CDR3 protein: CSARDLITYEQYF. CDR3 sequence (DNA): TGCAGTGCTAGAGATCTTATAACCTACGAGCAGTACTTC.

This clonotype was seen more than once but under ten times. The V call is TRBV29-1, the J call TRBJ1-1; 8 bases are shared with TRBD1. CDR1 SQVTM and CDR2 ANQGSEA come from the germline V gene. Losses at the gene ends were 6 bases for V and 3 bases for J; bases not matched to a gene: 12. CDR3 length equals 15 residues. Written as DNA, the CDR3 is TGCAGCGTACTCGGGACAGGAGAGAGGTACACTGAAGCTTTCTTT. Encoded protein: CSVLGTGERYTEAFF.

This clonotype occurred many times. The chain combines TRBV12-3 or TRBV12-4 with TRBJ2-4; unclear D gene. The CDR3 runs to 16 residues. V was cut by 8 bases and J by 0 bases, with 17 bases left in between. CDR3 DNA: TGTGCCAGCTTACCCCCGGGTGGGCTAGCCAAAAACATTCAGTACTTC. Translated: CASLPPGGLAKNIQYF.

In this sample, this clonotype turned up many times. The chain couples TRBV2 to TRBJ2-2; no reliable D call. Germline CDR1 is SNHLY and CDR2 is FYNNEI. This CDR3 has 14 amino acids. V dropped 8 bases and J dropped 1 base, with 11 bases sitting between them. CDR3 bases: TGTGCCAGCGATTTAGGACGGAACACCGGGGAGCTGTTTTTT. Translated, it gives CASDLGRNTGELFF.

The V and J genes are TRBV7-2 and TRBJ2-7, with 10 bases identical to TRBD2. Germline lookup yields CDR1 SGHTA and CDR2 FQGNSA. V gave up 1 base and J gave up 3 bases; unmatched junction bases: 3. The CDR3 runs 15 residues. CDR3 sequence: CASSLDSGGNYEQYF. CDR3 bases: TGTGCCAGCAGCTTAGATAGCGGGGGGAACTACGAGCAGTACTTC.

The chain links TRBV20-1 to TRBJ2-1; D tentatively fits TRBD1 or TRBD2 (5 bases each). The ends were cut back, 2 bases at V and 8 bases at J, with 7 bases in the middle. Germline V gene sequence: CDR1 DFQATT, CDR2 SNEGSKA (reference sequence). This CDR3 spans 11 amino acids. The CDR3 nucleotides are TGCAGTGCTAGATTGGGGGATGAGCAGTTCTTC. Protein: CSARLGDEQFF.

This clonotype appeared many times. The rearrangement joins TRBV7-9 to TRBJ2-1; possibly TRBD2 for D (6 bases). This CDR3 spans 16 amino acids. CDR1 SEHNR and CDR2 FQNEAQ come from the germline V gene (reference sequence). Trimming took off 2 bases at V and 0 bases at J, with 11 bases between the two ends. This CDR3 reads CASSLRRGSSYNEQFF. DNA of the CDR3: TGTGCCAGCAGCTTACGGCGGGGAAGCTCCTACAATGAGCAGTTCTTC.

This clonotype has at least ten counts. The chain recombines TRBV27 with TRBJ2-1; TRBD2 is a possible D gene (7 bases). Germline CDR1 and CDR2: MNHEY and SMNVEV (reference sequence). The CDR3 totals 17 residues. Trimming left V 8 bases short and J 8 bases short, with 28 bases between. The CDR3 DNA reads as TGTGCCAGCTCCCTTGGGGGGGCATTTCGACTAAACCATGAGCAGTTCTTC. It encodes CASSLGGAFRLNHEQFF.

The chain recombines TRBV20-1 with TRBJ2-4; 8 bases align to TRBD2. Germline V lookup: CDR1 DFQATT, CDR2 SNEGSKA (reference sequence). V was pared by 0 bases and J by 7 bases, with 5 bases of the junction left unmatched. The CDR3 has 14 residues. The CDR3 loop is CSARDWPSGNIQYF. For the CDR3, the DNA is TGCAGTGCTAGAGATTGGCCTAGCGGGAACATTCAGTACTTC.

This clonotype appeared many times. This chain uses TRBV24-1 with TRBJ2-1; weak D call: TRBD2 (5 bases). The V gene lost 3 bases and the J gene lost 6 bases, with 14 bases spanning the gap. Germline CDR1 is KGHDR and CDR2 is SFDVKD. The length of the CDR3 is 15 residues. Written as DNA, the CDR3 is TGTGCCACCAGTGATAGGCTAGCCCCCCTCAATGAGCAGTTCTTC. This encodes CATSDRLAPLNEQFF.

There are many counts of this clonotype. The chain has TRBV7-2 and TRBJ1-1; 8 bases line up with TRBD1. J gave up 11 bases and V 5 bases, and 4 bases lay outside the gene matches. CDR1 SGHTA and CDR2 FQGNSA come from the germline V gene. CDR3 length: 11 residues. CDR3 residues: CASSGRQGAFF. CDR3 nucleotide sequence: TGTGCCAGCAGCGGCAGACAGGGGGCTTTCTTT.

In this sample, this clonotype turned up many times. CDR3 sequence reads: CSARDGTANTEAFF. Written as DNA, the CDR3 is TGCAGTGCTAGAGACGGGACAGCGAACACTGAAGCTTTCTTT. V usage is TRBV20-1 and J usage is TRBJ1-1, with 7 bases that match TRBD1. The CDR3 spans 14 residues. V dropped 0 bases and J dropped 1; count of bases not matched to a gene: 2. Germline assignment: CDR1 DFQATT and CDR2 SNEGSKA (reference sequence).

This clonotype was detected ten times or more. The chain is built from TRBV4-3 and TRBJ1-1; D call uncertain. CDR3 length: 15 residues. Trimming removed 1 base from V and 5 bases from J, with 14 bases in between. CDR1 is LGHNA and CDR2 is YSLEER in the germline V gene. This chain's CDR3 is CASSQAYGLGTEAFF. The CDR3 DNA is TGCGCCAGCAGCCAAGCTTATGGGTTGGGTACTGAAGCTTTCTTT.

This chain links TRBV3-1 with TRBJ2-7; 7 positions agree with TRBD2. Germline CDR1 LGHDT, CDR2 YNNKEL (reference sequence). This CDR3 contains 14 residues. J gave up 0 bases and V 3 bases, and 2 bases lay outside the gene matches. The DNA of the CDR3 is TGTGCCAGCAGCCACGGGACTATCTCCTACGAGCAGTACTTC. It yields the protein CASSHGTISYEQYF.

The chain employs TRBV12-3 or TRBV12-4 and TRBJ2-1, with 7 positions matching TRBD2. The CDR3 is made up of 12 amino acids. Trimming at V came to 6 bases and at J to 9 bases, leaving 5 bases not matched to a gene. In DNA form, the CDR3 reads TGTGCCAGCAGGGCGGGAGACGCTGAGCAGTTCTTC. Translated, it gives CASRAGDAEQFF.

This clonotype was picked up many times. The chain couples TRBV5-1 to TRBJ1-5; D gene ambiguous. Germline CDR1 is SGHRS and CDR2 is YFSETQ. The CDR3 runs 14 residues. The germline V and J ends were trimmed by 0 bases and 6 bases, with 10 bases remaining between them. CDR3 region: CASSLGEIGQPQHF. The CDR3, as DNA: TGCGCCAGCAGCTTGGGAGAGATCGGTCAGCCCCAGCATTTT.

This clonotype was counted many times. This chain connects TRBV7-3 to TRBJ2-1, with D possibly TRBD2 on 6 matching bases. The CDR3 is 15 residues long. Germline V gene data show CDR1 as SGHTA and CDR2 as FQGTGA. The germline V and J ends were trimmed by 3 bases and 4 bases, with 13 bases remaining between them. This chain's CDR3 is CASSLGRGIYNEQFF. CDR3 nucleotide sequence: TGTGCCAGCAGCTTGGGTCGGGGGATTTACAATGAGCAGTTCTTC.

V and J are TRBV5-6 and TRBJ2-2; unclear D gene. CDR1 is SGHDT, CDR2 YYEEEE, per germline. This CDR3 has 17 amino acids. V was clipped by 7 bases and J by 5 bases, with 24 bases between them. The CDR3 region has the DNA TGTGCCAGCTACAGCCGGGTCGGAGCGCTCCTGACCGGGGAGCTGTTTTTT. Its translation is CASYSRVGALLTGELFF.

This clonotype was counted at least ten times. This sequence joins TRBV7-8 and TRBJ2-2, with D tentatively TRBD2 (6 bases). Trimming took 1 base from V and 0 from J, leaving 9 bases between them. This CDR3 is built from 16 residues. Germline CDR1 reads SGHVS; CDR2 reads FQNEAQ. The chain's CDR3 is CASSLGGTTNTGELFF. As DNA, the CDR3 is TGTGCCAGCAGCTTAGGCGGGACGACGAACACCGGGGAGCTGTTTTTT.